This T cell receptor (beta chain) was obtained from a study of glioma-infiltrating T cells. Points from the study as a whole: Only very few CDR3 sequences appeared in both tissue and blood. Above-expected tissue-blood divergence occurred in all gliomas, most in low-grade ones.

CDR3 length: 19 residues. The germline V gene encodes CDR1 LGHDT and CDR2 YNNKEL (reference sequence). V was clipped by 2 bases and J by 6 bases; unmatched bases: 13. Amplification of TCR alpha and beta CDR3 regions from RNA used iRepertoire nested multiplex PCR. One-step reverse transcription and amplification started from roughly 100-400 ng of tissue mRNA or PBMC total RNA. TCRdb re-derived calls from the multiplex PCR reads in MiXCR, one entry per CDR3 protein. This sample yields under 200,000 distinct CDR3 sequences, of which around 40% are seen a single time; roughly 5.2% belongs to the top ten. As to this clonotype: What it binds is not known.

The source is a human donor with low-grade glioma or glioblastoma, undergoing nonglioma brain surgery, or in good health (not recorded which). Sequencing used glioma tissue, nonneoplastic brain tissue, or PBMCs (not recorded which). The V gene is TRBV3-1, the J gene TRBJ2-3, with 14 nucleotides matching TRBD2. The CDR3 is CASSQLSGTSGRVSDTQYF. In DNA form, the CDR3 reads TGTGCCAGCAGCCAACTCTCCGGGACTAGCGGGAGAGTGAGTGATACGCAGTATTTT.